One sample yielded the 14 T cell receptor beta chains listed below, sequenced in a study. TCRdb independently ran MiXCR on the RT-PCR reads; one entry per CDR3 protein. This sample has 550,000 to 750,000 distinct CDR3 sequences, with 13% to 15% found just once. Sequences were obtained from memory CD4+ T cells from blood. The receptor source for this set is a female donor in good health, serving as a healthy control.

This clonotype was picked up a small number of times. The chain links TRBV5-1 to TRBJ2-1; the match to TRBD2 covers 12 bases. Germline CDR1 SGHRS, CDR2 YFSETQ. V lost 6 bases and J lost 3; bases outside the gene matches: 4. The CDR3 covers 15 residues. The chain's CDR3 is CASKLAGGSYNEQFF. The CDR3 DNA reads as TGCGCCAGCAAGCTAGCGGGGGGGAGCTACAATGAGCAGTTCTTC.

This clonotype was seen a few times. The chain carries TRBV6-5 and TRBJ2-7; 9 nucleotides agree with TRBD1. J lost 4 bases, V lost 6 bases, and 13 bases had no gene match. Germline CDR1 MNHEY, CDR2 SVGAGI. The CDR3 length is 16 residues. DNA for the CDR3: TGTGCCAGCAGCTTCCAACCACAGGGGGCGCTATACGAGCAGTACTTC. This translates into CASSFQPQGALYEQYF.

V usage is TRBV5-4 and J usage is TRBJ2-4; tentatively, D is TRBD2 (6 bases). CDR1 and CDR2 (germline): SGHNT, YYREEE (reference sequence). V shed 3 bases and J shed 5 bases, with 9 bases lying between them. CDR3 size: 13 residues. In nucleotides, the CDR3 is TGTGCCAGCAGCTCCTTAGCGGAAAACATTCAGTACTTC. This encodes CASSSLAENIQYF.

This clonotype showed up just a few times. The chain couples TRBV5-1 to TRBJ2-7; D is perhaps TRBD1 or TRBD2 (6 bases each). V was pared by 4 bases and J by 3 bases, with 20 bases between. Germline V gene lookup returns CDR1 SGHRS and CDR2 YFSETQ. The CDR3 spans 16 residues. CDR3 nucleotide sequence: TGCGCCAGCAGCCGAGCCGGGGGCGGGTTCTACTACGAGCAGTACTTC. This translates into CASSRAGGGFYYEQYF.

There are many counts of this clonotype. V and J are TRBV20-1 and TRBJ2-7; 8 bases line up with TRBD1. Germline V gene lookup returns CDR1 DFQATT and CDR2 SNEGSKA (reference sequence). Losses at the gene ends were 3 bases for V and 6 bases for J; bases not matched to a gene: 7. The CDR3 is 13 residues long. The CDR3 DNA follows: TGCAGTGCTAGTGGGCAGGGGGCAGGCGAGCAGTACTTC. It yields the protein CSASGQGAGEQYF.

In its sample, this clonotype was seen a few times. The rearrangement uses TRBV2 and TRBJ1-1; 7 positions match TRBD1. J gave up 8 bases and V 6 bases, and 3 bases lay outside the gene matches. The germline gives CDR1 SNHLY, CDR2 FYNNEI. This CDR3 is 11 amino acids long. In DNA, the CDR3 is TGTGCCAGCAGCGGACAGGTCGAAGCTTTCTTT. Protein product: CASSGQVEAFF.

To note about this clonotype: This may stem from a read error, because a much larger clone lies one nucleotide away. CDR3: CASSESGTTLQYF. Here the CDR3 DNA reads TGCGCCAGCAGTGAGTCCGGGACAACCCTGCAGTACTTC. The chain recombines TRBV10-1 with TRBJ2-7; possibly TRBD1 for D (6 bases). The CDR3 loop spans 13 amino acids. CDR1 and CDR2 from the germline V gene are WNHNN and SYGVQD (reference sequence). V was pared by 0 bases and J by 9 bases, with 12 bases between.

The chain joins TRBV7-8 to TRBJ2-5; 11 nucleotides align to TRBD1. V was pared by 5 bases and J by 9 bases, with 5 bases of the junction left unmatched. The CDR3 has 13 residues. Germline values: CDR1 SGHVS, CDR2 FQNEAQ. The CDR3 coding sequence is TGTGCCAGCAGCCCGGGACAGGGGGTACCCCAGTACTTC. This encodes CASSPGQGVPQYF.

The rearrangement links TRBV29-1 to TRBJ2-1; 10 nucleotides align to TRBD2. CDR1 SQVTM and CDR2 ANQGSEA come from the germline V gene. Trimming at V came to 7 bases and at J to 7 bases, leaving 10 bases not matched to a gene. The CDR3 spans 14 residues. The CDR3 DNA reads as TGCAGCGCTACGAAAGCGGGAGGGGTGAATGAGCAGTTCTTC. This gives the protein CSATKAGGVNEQFF.

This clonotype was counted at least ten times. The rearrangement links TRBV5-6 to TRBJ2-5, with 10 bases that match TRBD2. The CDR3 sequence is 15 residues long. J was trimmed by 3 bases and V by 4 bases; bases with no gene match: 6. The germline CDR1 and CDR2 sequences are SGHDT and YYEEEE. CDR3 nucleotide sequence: TGTGCCAGCAGCCCGAGCGGACTAGCGGAAGAGACCCAGTACTTC. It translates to CASSPSGLAEETQYF.

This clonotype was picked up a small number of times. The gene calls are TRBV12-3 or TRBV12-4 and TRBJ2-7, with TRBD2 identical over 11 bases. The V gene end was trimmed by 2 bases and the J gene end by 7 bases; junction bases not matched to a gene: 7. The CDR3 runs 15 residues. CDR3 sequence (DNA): TGTGCCAGCAGTTTATTTAGCGGGAGGGCCGGGGAGCAGTACTTC. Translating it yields CASSLFSGRAGEQYF.

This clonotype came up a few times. The CDR3 here is CASSLVGQTTNSPLHF. DNA of the CDR3: TGCGCCAGCAGCTTGGTAGGACAGACCACCAATTCACCCCTCCACTTT. The chain recombines TRBV5-1 with TRBJ1-6; D might be TRBD1 (6 bases). The germline CDR1 and CDR2 sequences are SGHRS and YFSETQ. There are 16 residues in the CDR3. Between the trimmed V and J ends, which lost 0 bases and 7 bases, there was a span of 14 bases. The variable domain in full, completed from reference TRBV5-1 and TRBJ1-6, reads KAGVTQTPRYLIKTRGQQVTLSCSPISGHRSVSWYQQTPGQGLQFLFEYFSETQRNKGNFPGRFSGRQFSNSRSEMNVSTLELGDSALYLCASSLVGQTTNSPLHFGNGTRLTVT.

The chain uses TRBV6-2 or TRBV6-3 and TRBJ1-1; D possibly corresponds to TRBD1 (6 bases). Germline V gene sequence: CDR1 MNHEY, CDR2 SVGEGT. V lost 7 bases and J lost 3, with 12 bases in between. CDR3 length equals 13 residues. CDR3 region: CASMGQGYTEAFF. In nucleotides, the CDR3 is TGTGCCAGCATGGGGCAGGGGTACACTGAAGCTTTCTTT.

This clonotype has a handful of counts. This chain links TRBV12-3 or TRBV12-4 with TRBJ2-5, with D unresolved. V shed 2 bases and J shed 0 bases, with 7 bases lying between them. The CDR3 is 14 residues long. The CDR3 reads CASSLTENQETQYF. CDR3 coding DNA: TGTGCCAGCAGTTTAACAGAGAACCAAGAGACCCAGTACTTC.